The 21 T cell receptor beta chains listed next were all sequenced from one sample in a study of cytomegalovirus exposure and HLA in healthy donors. Use of 60 Vbeta and 13 Jbeta primers characterized the PCR. Repertoires were generated with immunoSEQ multiplex PCR, while TCRdb's copy carries only in-frame clones and drops some. Among more than 150,000 clones listed, about three quarters were seen once. The sequenced sample consisted of PBMCs. Every receptor here comes from a woman in her thirties or forties in good health and CMV-seropositive.

This clone occurred a few times. Germline is not matched at one junction end, which may reflect a read error. Other DNA sequences from this sample encode an identical CDR3 as well. The chain carries TRBV4-1 and TRBJ1-4; D gene uncertain. The germline gives CDR1 MGHRA, CDR2 YSYEKL. This CDR3 region has 15 residues. CDR3 sequence reads: CASSQEAESNEKLFF. The CDR3, as DNA: TGTGCCAGCAGCCAAGAGGCGGAAAGTAATGAAAAACTGTTTTTT.

The chain has TRBV7-8 and TRBJ1-3, with D unresolved. This CDR3 contains 13 residues. In germline, CDR1 is SGHVS, CDR2 FQNEAQ. With 1 base removed from V and 7 bases from J, the gap between germline ends came to 8 bases. CDR3 amino acids: CASSLGEPNTIYF. In DNA form, the CDR3 reads TGTGCCAGCAGCTTAGGCGAACCGAACACCATATATTTT. Full variable domain (rest looked up from reference TRBV7-8 and TRBJ1-3): GAGVSQSPRYKVAKRGQDVALRCDPISGHVSLFWYQQALGQGPEFLTYFQNEAQLDKSGLPSDRFFAERPEGSVSTLKIQRTQQEDSAVYLCASSLGEPNTIYFGEGSWLTVV.

This chain links TRBV7-9 with TRBJ1-6, with TRBD1 identical over 7 bases. This CDR3 spans 14 amino acids. Trimming at V came to 1 base and at J to 10 bases, leaving 4 bases not matched to a gene. Germline CDR1 is SEHNR and CDR2 is FQNEAQ (reference sequence). In DNA form, the CDR3 reads TGTGCCAGCAGCTTAGGAGGGGGCCCATCACCCCTCCACTTT. Its translation: CASSLGGGPSPLHF.

The V call is TRBV2, the J call TRBJ1-1; D is perhaps TRBD1 (5 bases). Trimming stripped 5 bases from V and 2 bases from J, with 15 bases between. CDR1 is SNHLY and CDR2 is FYNNEI in the germline V gene. This CDR3 contains 15 residues. The CDR3 region has the DNA TGTGCCAGCAGTCCGAACCGACAGATCAACACTGAAGCTTTCTTT. It codes for CASSPNRQINTEAFF.

The chain links TRBV6-1 to TRBJ1-6, with D unresolved. The CDR3 runs to 12 residues. Germline CDR1 MNHNS, CDR2 SASEGT. V shed 3 bases and J shed 9 bases, with 6 bases lying between them. As DNA, the CDR3 is TGTGCCAGCAGTGATATCGGTTCACCCCTCCACTTT. This sequence encodes CASSDIGSPLHF.

CDR3 DNA: TGTGCCAGCAGTTTGGCCAGGGTGAACACTGAAGCTTTCTTT. Amino acid sequence: CASSLARVNTEAFF. The chain uses TRBV28 and TRBJ1-1, with D tentatively TRBD1 (5 bases). The ends were cut back, 3 bases at V and 0 bases at J, with 8 bases in the middle. Per germline, CDR1 MDHEN and CDR2 SYDVKM. This CDR3 comprises 14 residues.

This clone was seen a few times. This chain links TRBV7-2 with TRBJ2-2; 8 nucleotides agree with TRBD1. Germline values: CDR1 SGHTA, CDR2 FQGNSA. This CDR3 contains 17 residues. The ends lost 2 bases at V and 3 bases at J; junction bases unmatched: 8. The CDR3 here is CASSLLSGGADTGELFF. Written as DNA, the CDR3 is TGTGCCAGCAGCTTACTATCAGGGGGCGCGGACACCGGGGAGCTGTTTTTT.

The rearrangement joins TRBV19 to TRBJ1-5; weak D call: TRBD1 (6 bases). CDR3 size: 16 residues. V lost 3 bases, J lost 2 bases, and 14 bases lay in between. Germline V gene lookup returns CDR1 LNHDA and CDR2 SQIVND (reference sequence). The CDR3 region has the DNA TGTGCCAGTAGTATCATTCAGGGGTTGGGCAATCAGCCCCAGCATTTT. Translated: CASSIIQGLGNQPQHF. Full variable domain (rest looked up from reference TRBV19 and TRBJ1-5): DGGITQSPKYLFRKEGQNVTLSCEQNLNHDAMYWYRQDPGQGLRLIYYSQIVNDFQKGDIAEGYSVSREKKESFPLTVTSAQKNPTAFYLCASSIIQGLGNQPQHFGDGTRLSIL.

This chain links TRBV10-3 with TRBJ2-2; D unresolved. Germline lookup yields CDR1 ENHRY and CDR2 SYGVKD. The CDR3 runs to 11 residues. Trimming cost V 7 bases and J 5 bases, with 5 bases left between them. CDR3 sequence reads: CAITNTGELFF. CDR3 DNA: TGTGCCATCACCAATACCGGGGAGCTGTTTTTT.

The chain combines TRBV19 with TRBJ1-2, with D maybe TRBD1 (6 bases). Trimming stripped 5 bases from V and 4 bases from J, with 8 bases between. Germline CDR1 and CDR2: LNHDA and SQIVND (reference sequence). The CDR3 is made up of 12 amino acids. The CDR3 DNA reads TGTGCCAGTAGTGCAGGGGTCTATGGCTACACCTTC. It specifies CASSAGVYGYTF.

V usage is TRBV18 and J usage is TRBJ1-1; 9 nucleotides align to TRBD1. J was trimmed by 8 bases and V by 4 bases; bases with no gene match: 8. Germline lookup yields CDR1 KGHSH and CDR2 LQKENI. CDR3 length: 14 amino acids. The CDR3: CASSQSTGTGEAFF. The DNA of the CDR3 is TGTGCCAGCTCACAAAGCACCGGGACAGGGGAAGCTTTCTTT.

V gene TRBV30 combines with J gene TRBJ2-7; D is possibly TRBD1 (5 bases). The germline CDR1 and CDR2 sequences are GTSNPN and SVGIG (reference sequence). V dropped 0 bases and J dropped 0 bases, with 24 bases sitting between them. This CDR3 has 19 residues. CDR3 protein: CAWSVDPRTPDRSSYEQYF. In DNA, the CDR3 is TGTGCCTGGAGTGTTGACCCACGGACACCTGATAGGAGCTCCTACGAGCAGTACTTC. The full variable domain, its missing parts supplied by reference TRBV30 and TRBJ2-7, is SQTIHQWPATLVQPVGSPLSLECTVEGTSNPNLYWYRQAAGRGLQLLFYSVGIGQISSEVPQNLSASRPQDRQFILSSKKLLLSDSGFYLCAWSVDPRTPDRSSYEQYFGPGTRLTVT.

V and J are TRBV5-1 and TRBJ1-2; TRBD1 might be the D (5 bases). V lost 0 bases and J 2 bases, leaving 14 bases between the germline ends. The CDR3 is made up of 16 amino acids. CDR1 is SGHRS and CDR2 is YFSETQ in the germline V gene. CDR3 loop: CASSLVGGGRNYGYTF. Here the CDR3 DNA reads TGCGCCAGCAGCTTGGTCGGGGGAGGCAGAAACTATGGCTACACCTTC.

V is TRBV5-1 and J is TRBJ1-1; D possibly corresponds to TRBD1 (5 bases). The CDR3 length is 13 residues. Germline CDR1 reads SGHRS; CDR2 reads YFSETQ. V dropped 4 bases and J dropped 5 bases, with 12 bases sitting between them. For the CDR3, the DNA is TGCGCCAGCAGCCCGTGGGGGGAAACTGAAGCTTTCTTT. Translated, it gives CASSPWGETEAFF. Based on the CDR3 plus reference TRBV5-1 and TRBJ1-1, the full variable domain is KAGVTQTPRYLIKTRGQQVTLSCSPISGHRSVSWYQQTPGQGLQFLFEYFSETQRNKGNFPGRFSGRQFSNSRSEMNVSTLELGDSALYLCASSPWGETEAFFGQGTRLTVV.

This chain links TRBV18 with TRBJ2-7; D uncertain. The CDR3 runs to 15 residues. V gave up 0 bases and J gave up 0 bases, with 9 bases separating them. CDR1 is KGHSH and CDR2 is LQKENI in the germline V gene. The CDR3 loop reads CASSPPAALSYEQYF. The CDR3 nucleotides are TGTGCCAGCTCACCACCCGCGGCCCTCTCCTACGAGCAGTACTTC.

The chain uses TRBV25-1 and TRBJ1-4; D unclear. Germline CDR1 reads MGHDK; CDR2 reads SYGVNS. The V gene lost 5 bases and the J gene lost 8 bases, with 9 bases spanning the gap. The CDR3 has 12 residues. The CDR3 is CASSNRVEKLFF. For the CDR3, the DNA is TGTGCCAGCAGTAATCGTGTGGAAAAACTGTTTTTT.

This clone was seen only a few times. This rearrangement joins TRBV18 to TRBJ2-1; possible D gene TRBD1, 6 bases. This CDR3 is built from 16 residues. Germline-derived CDR1 and CDR2 are KGHSH and LQKENI. V was cut by 3 bases and J by 8 bases, with 20 bases left in between. CDR3 coding DNA: TGTGCCAGCTCACCCGAGCGACGACAGGTAAACGATGAGCAGTTCTTC. Amino acid sequence: CASSPERRQVNDEQFF. The full variable domain, its missing parts supplied by reference TRBV18 and TRBJ2-1, is NAGVMQNPRHLVRRRGQEARLRCSPMKGHSHVYWYRQLPEEGLKFMVYLQKENIIDESGMPKERFSAEFPKEGPSILRIQQVVRGDSAAYFCASSPERRQVNDEQFFGPGTRLTVL.

This chain connects TRBV19 to TRBJ2-5; TRBD1 matches 8 bases. Germline V lookup: CDR1 LNHDA, CDR2 SQIVND (reference sequence). The CDR3 runs to 15 residues. With 5 bases clipped from V and 5 bases from J, the junction kept 10 bases outside the gene matches. Written as DNA, the CDR3 is TGTGCCAGTAGTGCACCGGGACAGGTTATCGAGACCCAGTACTTC. This gives the protein CASSAPGQVIETQYF. The whole variable domain, remainder taken from reference TRBV19 and TRBJ2-5, is DGGITQSPKYLFRKEGQNVTLSCEQNLNHDAMYWYRQDPGQGLRLIYYSQIVNDFQKGDIAEGYSVSREKKESFPLTVTSAQKNPTAFYLCASSAPGQVIETQYFGPGTRLLVL.

This sequence joins TRBV28 and TRBJ1-2, with unresolved D. This CDR3 has 12 amino acids. The germline V gene encodes CDR1 MDHEN and CDR2 SYDVKM. Trimming removed 6 bases from V and 3 bases from J, with 8 bases in between. The CDR3 nucleotides are TGTGCCAGCAGAGTAACGGACTATGGCTACACCTTC. Encoded protein: CASRVTDYGYTF.

In regard to this clone: Compared with germline, one end of the junction differs, possibly owing to a read error. The gene calls are TRBV7-2 and TRBJ1-5, with D tentatively TRBD1 (5 bases). The CDR3 sequence is 15 residues long. Germline-derived CDR1 and CDR2 are SGHTA and FQGNSA. CDR3 DNA sequence: TGTGCCAGCAGCTTAGGGGGGGGAAGAAATCGGCCCCAGCATTTT. This gives the protein CASSLGGGRNRPQHF.

This clone was picked up one time. This CDR3 is CASSTLAGGLNSYNEQFF. CDR3 sequence (DNA): TGTGCCAGCTCTACACTAGCGGGGGGCCTAAACTCCTACAATGAGCAGTTCTTC. The chain links TRBV18 to TRBJ2-1; TRBD2 agrees at 12 bases. CDR3 length equals 18 residues. CDR1 is KGHSH, CDR2 LQKENI, per germline. With 6 bases clipped from V and 0 bases from J, the junction kept 9 bases outside the gene matches. Full variable domain (rest looked up from reference TRBV18 and TRBJ2-1): NAGVMQNPRHLVRRRGQEARLRCSPMKGHSHVYWYRQLPEEGLKFMVYLQKENIIDESGMPKERFSAEFPKEGPSILRIQQVVRGDSAAYFCASSTLAGGLNSYNEQFFGPGTRLTVL.